This T cell receptor beta chain was captured by sequencing in a study of neoadjuvant nivolumab and ipilimumab in lung cancer. The overall study: The combination arm added day-1 ipilimumab 1 mg/kg to nivolumab 3 mg/kg on days 1, 15, 29.

CDR3 length: 20 amino acids. V was pared by 4 bases and J by 0 bases, with 25 bases between. Germline V gene data show CDR1 as SGHRS and CDR2 as YFSETQ. Sequencing was performed with immunoSEQ multiplex PCR; in TCRdb, only in-frame clones are kept and a portion is missing. The data hold roughly 2,500 clones, with 75% to 90% observed a single time. V is TRBV5-1 and J is TRBJ1-4; a possible D gene is TRBD1 (5 bases). The source is an adult with non-small cell lung cancer. Material: tumor tissue, obtained before neoadjuvant nivolumab, alone or with ipilimumab. CDR3 residues: CASSPKAWGSKASTNEKLFF. CDR3 in DNA: TGCGCCAGCAGCCCGAAAGCGTGGGGGTCAAAGGCCTCAACTAATGAAAAACTGTTTTTT.